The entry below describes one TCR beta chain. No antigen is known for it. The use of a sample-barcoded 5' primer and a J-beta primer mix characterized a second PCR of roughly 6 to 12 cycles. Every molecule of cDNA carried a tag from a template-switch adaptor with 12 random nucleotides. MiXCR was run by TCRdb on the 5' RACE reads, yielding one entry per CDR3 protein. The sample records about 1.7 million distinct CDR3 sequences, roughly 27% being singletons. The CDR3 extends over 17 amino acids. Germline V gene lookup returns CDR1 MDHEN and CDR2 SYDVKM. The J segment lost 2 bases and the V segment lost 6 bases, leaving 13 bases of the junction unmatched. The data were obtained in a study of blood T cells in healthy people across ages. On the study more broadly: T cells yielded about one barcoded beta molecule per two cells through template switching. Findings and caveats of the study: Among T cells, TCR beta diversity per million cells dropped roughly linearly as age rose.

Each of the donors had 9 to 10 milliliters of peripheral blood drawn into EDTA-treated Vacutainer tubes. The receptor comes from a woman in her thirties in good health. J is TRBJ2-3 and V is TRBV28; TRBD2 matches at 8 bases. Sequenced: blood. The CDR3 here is CASRRAGGGHTTDTQYF. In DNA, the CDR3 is TGTGCCAGCAGGCGGGCGGGCGGGGGGCATACCACAGATACGCAGTATTTT.